This TCR beta chain was obtained from a study of cytomegalovirus exposure and HLA in healthy donors. CDR3 length: 20 residues. Germline V gene sequence: CDR1 LGHNA, CDR2 YSLEER. Trimming removed 1 base from V and 8 bases from J, with 30 bases in between. The table lists this clone with a few counts. Researchers ran the PCR with 60 Vbeta and 13 Jbeta primers. Authors' analysis steps: Among the unique TCR beta chains that a later analysis counted, about 84 million in all, about 11 million were shared. Assay used: immunoSEQ multiplex PCR; TCRdb lists only in-frame clones, some missing. V, J and clone size were drawn from that table, and D and trimming were deduced from the DNA. The sample yields approximately 120,000 clones, over 15% seen once.

The TCR comes from a female donor in good health and CMV-seropositive. The sample was PBMCs. The chain employs TRBV4-3 and TRBJ2-1, with D perhaps TRBD1 (6 bases). CDR3 DNA sequence: TGCGCCAGCAGCCAAGGCCAATATAGGGGGACATACCCATCTTGGGATGAGCAGTTCTTC. Protein product: CASSQGQYRGTYPSWDEQFF.